The 20 T cell receptor beta chains below all came from one sample that was sequenced in a study of blood T cell repertoires in COVID-19 (dated by TCRdb to about 2020). Libraries were constructed by the immunoSEQ multiplex PCR assay. TCRdb re-hosts the immuneACCESS table, in-frame sequences only. Its copies lack some clones; in the studies checked, an unresolved V gene accounts for under half of them, and the cause for the rest is not known. The sample table records 300,000 to 400,000 clones; roughly 89% of these occur just once. The ten largest account for roughly a tenth of the sample. Specimen: peripheral blood. The receptors come from a man aged 30 to 45 with COVID-19, enrolled during active disease.

J is TRBJ2-2 and V is TRBV11-2; the D gene is possibly TRBD2 (6 bases). V dropped 2 bases and J dropped 6 bases, with 13 bases sitting between them. The CDR3 has 15 residues. Germline CDR1 and CDR2: SGHAT and FQNNGV. CDR3 DNA sequence: TGTGCCAGCAGCTTAAGACTAGTTGACCCCGGGGAGCTGTTTTTT. Translated, it gives CASSLRLVDPGELFF.

The rearrangement links TRBV24-1 to TRBJ1-2; 7 nucleotides match TRBD1. The germline CDR1 and CDR2 sequences are KGHDR and SFDVKD. With V trimmed by 2 bases and J by 7 bases, 6 bases remained unmatched. The CDR3 sequence is 14 residues long. The CDR3 loop reads CATSDSGQARGYTF. In DNA, the CDR3 is TGTGCCACCAGTGATTCAGGACAGGCGCGTGGCTACACCTTC.

The chain uses TRBV12-3 or TRBV12-4 and TRBJ2-1; 7 bases agree with TRBD1. Unmatched junction bases numbered 3, after V lost 4 bases and J lost 6 bases. This CDR3 comprises 13 residues. The CDR3 reads CASSSRQGNEQFF. In DNA, the CDR3 is TGTGCCAGCAGTTCCCGACAGGGCAATGAGCAGTTCTTC.

V usage is TRBV5-1 and J usage is TRBJ2-3, with D possibly TRBD2 on 6 matching bases. CDR1 and CDR2 (germline): SGHRS, YFSETQ. Trimming pared 7 bases from V and 0 bases from J, leaving 9 bases between. The CDR3 length is 13 residues. The CDR3 DNA sequence: TGCGCCAGCTTGGGGGGTAGCACAGATACGCAGTATTTT. Translating gives CASLGGSTDTQYF. Complete variable domain (other parts from reference TRBV5-1 and TRBJ2-3): KAGVTQTPRYLIKTRGQQVTLSCSPISGHRSVSWYQQTPGQGLQFLFEYFSETQRNKGNFPGRFSGRQFSNSRSEMNVSTLELGDSALYLCASLGGSTDTQYFGPGTRLTVL.

V is TRBV2 and J is TRBJ2-7; 9 bases are a match to TRBD2. V trimming: 9 bases; J trimming: 3 bases; junction bases outside the gene matches: 6. Germline CDR1 is SNHLY and CDR2 is FYNNEI. The CDR3 consists of 13 residues. In DNA, the CDR3 is TGTGCCAGTGCGGGGGGGACGGACTACGAGCAGTACTTC. The encoded protein is CASAGGTDYEQYF. Drawing the rest from reference TRBV2 and TRBJ2-7, the complete variable domain is EPEVTQTPSHQVTQMGQEVILRCVPISNHLYFYWYRQILGQKVEFLVSFYNNEISEKSEIFDDQFSVERPDGSNFTLKIRSTKLEDSAMYFCASAGGTDYEQYFGPGTRLTVT.

The rearrangement joins TRBV20-1 to TRBJ2-5, with D tentatively TRBD2 (6 bases). Germline assignment: CDR1 DFQATT and CDR2 SNEGSKA (reference sequence). The length of the CDR3 is 13 residues. V was pared by 3 bases and J by 5 bases, with 13 bases between. The CDR3 loop is CSASQVAGETQYF. The CDR3 region has the DNA TGCAGTGCTAGTCAGGTGGCGGGGGAGACCCAGTACTTC.

The CDR3 sequence: CASSPSGLRETQYF. CDR3 nucleotides: TGTGCCAGCTCACCATCAGGGCTCCGAGAGACCCAGTACTTC. The gene calls are TRBV18 and TRBJ2-5; D might be TRBD1 (5 bases). The ends were cut back, 2 bases at V and 4 bases at J, with 11 bases in the middle. The CDR3 sequence is 14 residues long. Germline V lookup: CDR1 KGHSH, CDR2 LQKENI.

This CDR3 reads CASTIYGQAHNEQFF. In nucleotides, the CDR3 is TGTGCCAGCACCATCTATGGGCAGGCTCACAATGAGCAGTTCTTC. The J gene is TRBJ2-1, the V gene TRBV6-5; D ambiguous. Germline V lookup: CDR1 MNHEY, CDR2 SVGAGI. The CDR3 sequence is 15 residues long. Trimming pared 7 bases from V and 5 bases from J, leaving 18 bases between.

The genes are TRBV7-9 and TRBJ2-7; a possible D gene is TRBD1 (6 bases). Trimming stripped 4 bases from V and 9 bases from J, with 19 bases between. CDR1 is SEHNR and CDR2 is FQNEAQ in the germline V gene (reference sequence). There are 14 residues in the CDR3. CDR3 region: CASSSRGGDERQYF. CDR3 coding DNA: TGTGCCAGCAGCTCCAGAGGGGGAGACGAGCGGCAGTACTTC.

The rearrangement joins TRBV19 to TRBJ2-1; 7 bases are shared with TRBD1. There are 13 residues in the CDR3. Per germline, CDR1 LNHDA and CDR2 SQIVND (reference sequence). V gave up 5 bases and J gave up 4 bases; unmatched junction bases: 2. CDR3 residues: CASSLGQYNEQFF. The CDR3 DNA reads TGTGCCAGTAGTCTGGGACAGTACAATGAGCAGTTCTTC.

The chain employs TRBV11-1 and TRBJ2-3, with 12 bases identical to TRBD1. V shed 5 bases, J shed 4 bases, and the junction held 4 bases outside the gene matches. The CDR3 is 15 residues long. Germline lookup yields CDR1 SGHAT and CDR2 FQDESV (reference sequence). CDR3 bases: TGTGCCAGCAGCCCGGGACAGGGGGCCGCAGATACGCAGTATTTT. This encodes CASSPGQGAADTQYF.

The chain couples TRBV7-6 to TRBJ2-1, with TRBD2 matching 9 bases. The CDR3 length is 20 residues. The trim removed 5 bases at V and 0 bases at J, leaving 17 bases unmatched. Germline V lookup: CDR1 SGHVS, CDR2 FNYEAQ. This CDR3 is CASSPIALAGLTSSYNEQFF. CDR3 coding DNA: TGTGCCAGCAGCCCCATTGCGCTAGCGGGGCTTACGAGCTCCTACAATGAGCAGTTCTTC.

This CDR3 is CASSFAGGDTQYF. The CDR3 DNA is TGTGCCAGCAGCTTCGCAGGGGGGGATACGCAGTATTTT. The chain employs TRBV7-3 and TRBJ2-3; weak D call: TRBD1 (7 bases). The CDR3 covers 13 residues. The germline V gene has CDR1 SGHTA and CDR2 FQGTGA. The germline V and J ends were trimmed by 3 bases and 6 bases, with 10 bases remaining between them.

The chain uses TRBV2 and TRBJ2-3, with TRBD2 identical over 7 bases. Germline lookup yields CDR1 SNHLY and CDR2 FYNNEI. This CDR3 contains 13 residues. The ends lost 10 bases at V and 4 bases at J; junction bases unmatched: 8. The CDR3 sequence: CATSGTTPDTQYF. CDR3 DNA sequence: TGTGCCACATCCGGGACTACCCCAGATACGCAGTATTTT. Full variable domain (outside the CDR3, taken from reference TRBV2 and TRBJ2-3): EPEVTQTPSHQVTQMGQEVILRCVPISNHLYFYWYRQILGQKVEFLVSFYNNEISEKSEIFDDQFSVERPDGSNFTLKIRSTKLEDSAMYFCATSGTTPDTQYFGPGTRLTVL.

This rearrangement joins TRBV18 to TRBJ2-2; maybe TRBD1 (5 bases). CDR1 is KGHSH, CDR2 LQKENI, per germline. The CDR3 contains 14 residues. V dropped 3 bases and J dropped 8 bases, with 13 bases sitting between them. CDR3 sequence (DNA): TGTGCCAGCTCACCGCCAGGGTTGAGAGGGGAGCTGTTTTTT. It yields the protein CASSPPGLRGELFF.

The chain uses TRBV6-5 and TRBJ2-7, with 14 bases that match TRBD2. This CDR3 is 14 amino acids long. The trim removed 7 bases at V and 6 bases at J, leaving 5 bases unmatched. The germline gives CDR1 MNHEY, CDR2 SVGAGI. In nucleotides, the CDR3 is TGTGCCAGCAAGATGACTAGCGGGAGGGGCGAGCAGTACTTC. The encoded protein is CASKMTSGRGEQYF.

The V gene is TRBV5-1, the J gene TRBJ2-7, with 9 bases that match TRBD1. CDR1 and CDR2 (germline): SGHRS, YFSETQ. The CDR3 covers 15 residues. With V trimmed by 4 bases and J by 2 bases, 7 bases remained unmatched. The CDR3 here is CASSPQGTGTYEQYF. CDR3 DNA sequence: TGCGCCAGCAGCCCCCAGGGGACAGGGACCTACGAGCAGTACTTC.

This sequence joins TRBV21-1 and TRBJ1-1; the D segment call TRBD1 is taken from the table without a DNA check. TRBV21-1 corresponds to a pseudogene. CDR3 length: 16 residues. The CDR3 loop reads CASSARQDTWNTEAFF. CDR3 DNA sequence: TGTGCCAGCAGCGCCAGGCAGGACACCTGGAACACTGAAGCTTTCTTT.

The chain carries TRBV4-1 and TRBJ2-7; D is undetermined. This CDR3 has 14 residues. Trimming stripped 0 bases from V and 6 bases from J, with 12 bases between. From germline, CDR1 is MGHRA and CDR2 YSYEKL. The CDR3 DNA sequence: TGCGCCAGCAGCCAAGATGGTTCGGGTGTCGAGCAGTACTTC. Translation: CASSQDGSGVEQYF.

The chain has TRBV27 and TRBJ2-6, with a weak D call TRBD2 (5 bases). Germline V gene data show CDR1 as MNHEY and CDR2 as SMNVEV (reference sequence). The length of the CDR3 is 19 residues. Trimming removed 6 bases at V and 2 bases at J, with 23 bases between. CDR3 loop: CASRFSGLLGSAGANVLTF. CDR3 nucleotides: TGTGCCAGCAGATTCTCTGGACTCTTGGGGTCAGCTGGGGCCAACGTCCTGACTTTC.